Presented here are 10 T cell receptor beta chains from one specimen sequenced in a study of shared clonotypes between healthy human individuals. CD45RO negativity and positive selection for CCR7 defined naive CD8 cells, a population that excluded terminally differentiated effector memory CD45RA+ cells. Clones were sequenced by immunoSEQ multiplex PCR, and TCRdb holds only the in-frame ones, with some missing. Seen here are about 870,000 clones, nearly 95% observed once, and the top ten hold 20% to 30%. Material: naive CD8+ T cells sorted from blood. All receptors come from a man aged 25-45 years in good health.

V is TRBV19 and J is TRBJ2-1, with 7 bases fitting TRBD2. The CDR3 contains 13 residues. Germline V gene lookup returns CDR1 LNHDA and CDR2 SQIVND (reference sequence). With V trimmed by 7 bases and J by 3 bases, 3 bases remained unmatched. The CDR3, as DNA: TGTGCCAGTACGACGGGGGGCTACAATGAGCAGTTCTTC. It yields the protein CASTTGGYNEQFF.

The chain employs TRBV7-9 and TRBJ1-1; no definite D call. V was clipped by 8 bases and J by 1 base, with 14 bases between them. Germline lookup yields CDR1 SEHNR and CDR2 FQNEAQ (reference sequence). The CDR3 consists of 14 residues. CDR3 coding DNA: TGTGCCAGCCGCCCGTGGACGGAGAACACTGAAGCTTTCTTT. Translating gives CASRPWTENTEAFF.

V usage is TRBV9 and J usage is TRBJ2-2; TRBD1 or TRBD2 may be the D gene (5 bases each). This CDR3 has 14 residues. V lost 4 bases to trimming and J lost 5 bases, with 12 bases between them. The germline V gene has CDR1 SGDLS and CDR2 YYNGEE. Here the CDR3 reads CASSPYEGTGELFF. CDR3 DNA: TGTGCCAGCAGCCCATACGAGGGGACCGGGGAGCTGTTTTTT.

This clone was seen just once. The rearrangement uses TRBV27 and TRBJ2-1; 11 bases agree with TRBD2. The CDR3 spans 16 residues. The V gene's germline CDR1 is MNHEY and CDR2 SMNVEV (reference sequence). J lost 2 bases, V lost 6 bases, and 6 bases had no gene match. CDR3: CASSEGLADPYNEQFF. The CDR3 DNA sequence: TGTGCCAGCAGCGAGGGACTAGCGGACCCCTACAATGAGCAGTTCTTC.

The chain joins TRBV7-9 to TRBJ2-5; no clear D gene. Looked up from germline, CDR1 is SEHNR and CDR2 is FQNEAQ (reference sequence). V was cut by 2 bases and J by 2 bases, with 6 bases left in between. The CDR3 is made up of 13 amino acids. Here the CDR3 reads CASSLSSQETQYF. The CDR3 nucleotides read TGTGCCAGCAGCTTATCTTCTCAAGAGACCCAGTACTTC.

Comment on this clone: The sample contains more than one DNA sequence encoding this CDR3. This chain connects TRBV28 to TRBJ2-7; TRBD1 matches at 7 bases. Per the germline V gene, CDR1 is MDHEN and CDR2 is SYDVKM. The V gene end was trimmed by 5 bases and the J gene end by 4 bases; junction bases not matched to a gene: 2. The CDR3 spans 12 residues. CDR3 amino acids: CASSGTVYEQYF. CDR3 DNA sequence: TGTGCCAGCAGTGGGACAGTTTACGAGCAGTACTTC.

This chain links TRBV7-9 with TRBJ2-5; 11 bases match TRBD2. V dropped 1 base and J dropped 5; count of bases not matched to a gene: 6. The CDR3 runs 16 residues. CDR1 and CDR2 (germline): SEHNR, FQNEAQ (reference sequence). CDR3 DNA sequence: TGTGCCAGCAGCTTAGGGCTAGCGGGAGGTTACGAGACCCAGTACTTC. It yields the protein CASSLGLAGGYETQYF.

The chain is built from TRBV5-4 and TRBJ1-4; 11 nucleotides align to TRBD1. The germline V gene encodes CDR1 SGHNT and CDR2 YYREEE (reference sequence). The CDR3 covers 15 residues. After removal of 3 bases from V and 6 bases from J, the junction contained 4 bases not matched to a gene. CDR3 loop: CASSSRTGGDEKLFF. The DNA for the CDR3 is TGTGCCAGCAGCTCCAGGACAGGGGGCGATGAAAAACTGTTTTTT.

The chain joins TRBV27 to TRBJ2-5; D might be TRBD1 (6 bases). V lost 6 bases and J lost 5, with 19 bases in between. This CDR3 region has 15 residues. Per germline, CDR1 MNHEY and CDR2 SMNVEV (reference sequence). The CDR3 sequence is CASRTLGAPLETQYF. The CDR3 nucleotides are TGTGCCAGCAGGACCTTGGGGGCCCCGTTGGAGACCCAGTACTTC.

The chain carries TRBV6-1 and TRBJ2-7; 8 bases are a match to TRBD2. J gave up 2 bases and V 5 bases, and 8 bases lay outside the gene matches. From germline, CDR1 is MNHNS and CDR2 SASEGT. This CDR3 is built from 15 residues. In DNA, the CDR3 is TGTGCCAGCAGTCCGGGACTAGTTTCGACCTACGAGCAGTACTTC. This encodes CASSPGLVSTYEQYF.